This is a list of T cell receptor beta chains from one sample in a study of OX40 agonist ivuxolimab in advanced cancers. Repertoires were generated with immunoSEQ multiplex PCR, while TCRdb's copy carries only in-frame clones and drops some. This table holds tens of thousands of clones, more than 65% found once. Sequences were derived from CD4+ or CD8+ T cells sorted from blood, sampled in a trial of the OX40 agonist ivuxolimab. The receptor source for this set is an adult with an advanced solid tumor such as melanoma, head and neck, liver or kidney cancer. The CDR3 runs from the conserved cysteine through the conserved F or W. The D gene is left open where the match is weak. Not all rows give a size; the values are once, few, many and, for expanded clones, a class.

j_call: TRBJ1-1
clone_size: .
d_call: .
v_call: TRBV7-9
cdr3_aa: CASAFDGREAFF
cdr3_nt: TGTGCCAGCGCGTTCGACGGGCGAGAAGCTTTCTTT

j_call: TRBJ2-5
clone_size: .
d_call: TRBD1
v_call: TRBV7-9
cdr3_aa: CASSSSDRVRGETQYF
cdr3_nt: TGTGCCAGCAGCTCTAGTGACAGGGTGAGGGGAGAGACCCAGTACTTC

j_call: TRBJ1-1
clone_size: few
d_call: .
v_call: TRBV27
cdr3_aa: CASSLFRLTSAGVNTEAFF
cdr3_nt: TGTGCCAGCAGTTTATTTCGATTGACCTCGGCCGGGGTGAACACTGAAGCTTTCTTT

j_call: TRBJ2-7
clone_size: .
d_call: .
v_call: TRBV9
cdr3_aa: CASSPGGYEQYF
cdr3_nt: TGTGCCAGCAGCCCAGGTGGCTACGAGCAGTACTTC

j_call: TRBJ1-1
clone_size: .
d_call: .
v_call: TRBV7-9
cdr3_aa: CASRLAGQNTEAFF
cdr3_nt: TGTGCCAGCAGATTAGCAGGACAGAACACTGAAGCTTTCTTT

j_call: TRBJ1-1
clone_size: .
d_call: TRBD1
v_call: TRBV5-4
cdr3_aa: CASSRQGDTEAFF
cdr3_nt: TGTGCCAGCAGCAGACAGGGGGACACTGAAGCTTTCTTT

j_call: TRBJ1-3
clone_size: .
d_call: TRBD1
v_call: TRBV18
cdr3_aa: CASSPRDSGNTIYF
cdr3_nt: TGTGCCAGCTCACCCCGGGACAGCGGAAACACCATATATTTT

j_call: TRBJ1-2
clone_size: few
d_call: TRBD1
v_call: TRBV18
cdr3_aa: CASSPGQDGGYTF
cdr3_nt: TGTGCCAGCTCACCCGGACAGGACGGGGGCTACACCTTC

j_call: TRBJ2-5
clone_size: .
d_call: .
v_call: TRBV29-1
cdr3_aa: CSVQEGRETQYF
cdr3_nt: TGCAGCGTTCAGGAGGGAAGAGAGACCCAGTACTTC

j_call: TRBJ2-6
clone_size: .
d_call: .
v_call: TRBV6-5
cdr3_aa: CASSYRDGNVLTF
cdr3_nt: TGTGCCAGCAGTTACCGGGACGGCAACGTCCTGACTTTC

j_call: TRBJ2-2
clone_size: .
d_call: TRBD2
v_call: TRBV19
cdr3_aa: CASSARTTSGGGELFF
cdr3_nt: TGTGCCAGTAGTGCCCGTACTACTAGCGGGGGCGGGGAGCTGTTTTTT

j_call: TRBJ1-3
clone_size: .
d_call: .
v_call: TRBV21-1
cdr3_aa: CASSNGPRRGPRGAHSGNTIYF
cdr3_nt: TGTGCCAGCAGCAACGGCCCGCGCCGAGGGCCACGAGGAGCTCACTCTGGAAACACCATATATTTT

j_call: TRBJ1-4
clone_size: .
d_call: .
v_call: TRBV7-6
cdr3_aa: CASSLRAPQEKLFF
cdr3_nt: TGTGCCAGCAGCTTAAGGGCCCCACAGGAAAAACTGTTTTTT

j_call: TRBJ2-2
clone_size: .
d_call: .
v_call: TRBV5-5
cdr3_aa: CASSLEITGELFF
cdr3_nt: TGTGCCAGCAGCTTGGAGATAACCGGGGAGCTGTTTTTT

j_call: TRBJ2-1
clone_size: .
d_call: .
v_call: TRBV4-1
cdr3_aa: CASSQEQGTYNEQFF
cdr3_nt: TGCGCCAGCAGCCAAGAACAGGGCACTTACAATGAGCAGTTCTTC

j_call: TRBJ1-5
clone_size: few
d_call: .
v_call: TRBV15
cdr3_aa: CATSREHGGVNQPQHF
cdr3_nt: TGTGCCACCAGCAGAGAACACGGTGGGGTGAATCAGCCCCAGCATTTT

j_call: TRBJ1-4
clone_size: .
d_call: TRBD1
v_call: TRBV28
cdr3_aa: CASSSWTGNEKLFF
cdr3_nt: TGTGCCAGCAGTTCATGGACAGGGAATGAAAAACTGTTTTTT

j_call: TRBJ2-2
clone_size: .
d_call: .
v_call: TRBV9
cdr3_aa: CASSLRGVNTGELFF
cdr3_nt: TGTGCCAGCAGTTTGCGGGGAGTTAACACCGGGGAGCTGTTTTTT

j_call: TRBJ2-2
clone_size: .
d_call: .
v_call: TRBV19
cdr3_aa: CASSIFRTGSNTGELFF
cdr3_nt: TGTGCCAGTAGTATCTTTCGGACTGGATCAAACACCGGGGAGCTGTTTTTT

j_call: TRBJ2-7
clone_size: .
d_call: .
v_call: TRBV6-5
cdr3_aa: CASSPDTSYEQYF
cdr3_nt: TGTGCCAGCAGTCCTGACACCTCCTACGAGCAGTACTTC

j_call: TRBJ2-4
clone_size: .
d_call: TRBD2
v_call: TRBV7-2
cdr3_aa: CASSSGGAGGSKNIQYF
cdr3_nt: TGTGCCAGCAGCTCAGGGGGAGCGGGAGGTTCGAAAAACATTCAGTACTTC

j_call: TRBJ2-1
clone_size: .
d_call: TRBD2
v_call: TRBV7-7
cdr3_aa: CASSIGLADYNEQFF
cdr3_nt: TGTGCTAGCAGCATAGGACTAGCCGACTACAATGAGCAGTTCTTC

j_call: TRBJ2-7
clone_size: .
d_call: .
v_call: TRBV6-6
cdr3_aa: CAISPGTDFYEQYF
cdr3_nt: TGTGCCATCAGTCCCGGGACGGATTTCTACGAGCAGTACTTC

j_call: TRBJ1-2
clone_size: .
d_call: TRBD1
v_call: TRBV28
cdr3_aa: CASSFFGTAYGYTF
cdr3_nt: TGTGCCAGCAGTTTTTTCGGGACAGCCTATGGCTACACCTTC

j_call: TRBJ2-7
clone_size: .
d_call: .
v_call: TRBV5-5
cdr3_aa: CASSWTTSYEQYF
cdr3_nt: TGTGCCAGCAGCTGGACTACTTCCTACGAGCAGTACTTC

j_call: TRBJ1-2
clone_size: .
d_call: .
v_call: TRBV7-2
cdr3_aa: CASSLARGQPGGYTF
cdr3_nt: TGTGCCAGCAGCTTAGCGCGTGGACAACCAGGCGGCTACACCTTC

j_call: TRBJ1-1
clone_size: .
d_call: .
v_call: TRBV18
cdr3_aa: CASSAQGEAFF
cdr3_nt: TGTGCCAGCTCAGCACAGGGCGAAGCTTTCTTT

j_call: TRBJ1-2
clone_size: .
d_call: .
v_call: TRBV5-6
cdr3_aa: CASRSDGRYTF
cdr3_nt: TGTGCCAGCAGATCGGATGGACGCTACACCTTC

j_call: TRBJ2-1
clone_size: .
d_call: .
v_call: TRBV9
cdr3_aa: CASSATQPPYNEQFF
cdr3_nt: TGTGCCAGCAGCGCTACACAGCCCCCCTACAATGAGCAGTTCTTC

j_call: TRBJ2-7
clone_size: .
d_call: .
v_call: TRBV7-6
cdr3_aa: CASSLGGQGNYKQYF
cdr3_nt: TGTGCCAGCAGCTTAGGAGGGCAGGGGAACTACAAGCAGTACTTC

j_call: TRBJ2-2
clone_size: .
d_call: .
v_call: TRBV7-9
cdr3_aa: CASSGQDGRNTGELFF
cdr3_nt: TGTGCCAGCAGCGGCCAGGACGGGAGGAACACCGGGGAGCTGTTTTTT

j_call: TRBJ2-3
clone_size: .
d_call: TRBD2
v_call: TRBV18
cdr3_aa: CASRVGGTDTQYF
cdr3_nt: TGTGCCAGCCGCGTCGGGGGGACAGATACGCAGTATTTT

j_call: TRBJ2-7
clone_size: .
d_call: .
v_call: TRBV6-6
cdr3_aa: CASSYSDTSYEQYF
cdr3_nt: TGTGCCAGCAGTTACTCAGACACCTCCTACGAGCAGTACTTC

j_call: TRBJ2-3
clone_size: .
d_call: .
v_call: TRBV2
cdr3_aa: CASSRGVTTDTQYF
cdr3_nt: TGTGCCAGCAGTCGCGGGGTTACGACAGATACGCAGTATTTT

j_call: TRBJ2-3
clone_size: .
d_call: .
v_call: TRBV28
cdr3_aa: CASSLEDTQYF
cdr3_nt: TGTGCCAGCAGTTTGGAGGATACGCAGTATTTT

j_call: TRBJ1-6
clone_size: .
d_call: .
v_call: TRBV4-3
cdr3_aa: CASSQVGNSPLHF
cdr3_nt: TGCGCCAGCAGCCAAGTTGGGAATTCACCCCTCCACTTT

j_call: TRBJ2-5
clone_size: .
d_call: .
v_call: TRBV7-3
cdr3_aa: CASSPSGSPETQYF
cdr3_nt: TGTGCCAGCAGCCCATCAGGGTCCCCAGAGACCCAGTACTTC

j_call: TRBJ2-7
clone_size: .
d_call: .
v_call: TRBV7-6
cdr3_aa: CASSLRAGDEQYF
cdr3_nt: TGTGCCAGCAGCTTGAGGGCAGGGGATGAGCAGTACTTC

j_call: TRBJ2-5
clone_size: .
d_call: .
v_call: TRBV7-8
cdr3_aa: CASSLGLWTETQYF
cdr3_nt: TGTGCCAGCAGCTTAGGCCTGTGGACAGAGACCCAGTACTTC

j_call: TRBJ1-2
clone_size: once
d_call: .
v_call: TRBV28
cdr3_aa: CASRLYGYTF
cdr3_nt: TGTGCCAGCAGGCTCTATGGCTACACCTTC

j_call: TRBJ2-7
clone_size: .
d_call: .
v_call: TRBV4-1
cdr3_aa: CASSQDPRGYEQYF
cdr3_nt: TGCGCCAGCAGCCAAGATCCCAGGGGCTACGAGCAGTACTTC

j_call: TRBJ1-5
clone_size: few
d_call: TRBD1
v_call: TRBV6-5
cdr3_aa: CASSYVAGGTQPQHF
cdr3_nt: TGTGCCAGCAGTTACGTAGCAGGGGGCACTCAGCCCCAGCATTTT

j_call: TRBJ2-1
clone_size: .
d_call: TRBD2
v_call: TRBV28
cdr3_aa: CASSGLAGRNEQFF
cdr3_nt: TGTGCCAGCAGCGGACTAGCGGGGCGAAATGAGCAGTTCTTC

j_call: TRBJ1-4
clone_size: .
d_call: .
v_call: TRBV5-1
cdr3_aa: CASSLNQGPANEKLFF
cdr3_nt: TGCGCCAGCAGCCTCAACCAGGGGCCAGCTAATGAAAAACTGTTTTTT

j_call: TRBJ1-1
clone_size: .
d_call: .
v_call: TRBV27
cdr3_aa: CASSLGDVRNTEAFF
cdr3_nt: TGTGCCAGCAGCTTAGGGGATGTGAGGAACACTGAAGCTTTCTTT

j_call: TRBJ1-2
clone_size: .
d_call: .
v_call: TRBV30
cdr3_aa: CAWRRMGSIFRGYTF
cdr3_nt: TGTGCCTGGAGGAGGATGGGCAGCATATTCCGTGGCTACACCTTC

j_call: TRBJ2-7
clone_size: .
d_call: .
v_call: TRBV9
cdr3_aa: CASSYEDGNYYEQYF
cdr3_nt: TGTGCCAGCAGCTATGAGGACGGAAATTACTACGAGCAGTACTTC

j_call: TRBJ1-1
clone_size: .
d_call: .
v_call: TRBV6-5
cdr3_aa: CASSYSLWGDAFF
cdr3_nt: TGTGCCAGCAGTTACTCGCTTTGGGGTGATGCTTTCTTT

j_call: TRBJ2-3
clone_size: .
d_call: TRBD1
v_call: TRBV28
cdr3_aa: CASSEAQGAGATDTQYF
cdr3_nt: TGTGCCAGCAGTGAGGCGCAGGGGGCCGGGGCCACAGATACGCAGTATTTT

j_call: TRBJ2-7
clone_size: .
d_call: .
v_call: TRBV2
cdr3_aa: CASSEVEGVYEQYF
cdr3_nt: TGTGCCAGCAGTGAAGTGGAGGGGGTCTACGAGCAGTACTTC

j_call: TRBJ2-1
clone_size: .
d_call: .
v_call: TRBV7-9
cdr3_aa: CASSLSGGSSYNEQFF
cdr3_nt: TGTGCCAGCAGCTTGAGCGGCGGAAGCTCCTACAATGAGCAGTTCTTC

j_call: TRBJ1-5
clone_size: .
d_call: .
v_call: TRBV18
cdr3_aa: CASSPPGGVFNQPQHF
cdr3_nt: TGTGCCAGCTCACCACCAGGAGGGGTATTCAATCAGCCCCAGCATTTT

j_call: TRBJ1-3
clone_size: .
d_call: .
v_call: TRBV28
cdr3_aa: CASSLQGSGNTIYF
cdr3_nt: TGTGCCAGCAGTTTACAGGGCTCTGGAAACACCATATATTTT

j_call: TRBJ2-3
clone_size: once
d_call: .
v_call: TRBV7-9
cdr3_aa: CASSLRDSVDTQYF
cdr3_nt: TGTGCCAGCAGCTTACGCGACTCCGTTGATACGCAGTATTTT

j_call: TRBJ1-3
clone_size: .
d_call: TRBD1
v_call: TRBV5-4
cdr3_aa: CASSQDRTGSGNTIYF
cdr3_nt: TGTGCCAGCAGCCAGGATCGGACAGGGTCTGGAAACACCATATATTTT

j_call: TRBJ2-7
clone_size: .
d_call: TRBD2
v_call: TRBV7-2
cdr3_aa: CASSAGLAGTSYEQYF
cdr3_nt: TGTGCCAGCAGCGCGGGACTAGCGGGGACTTCCTACGAGCAGTACTTC

j_call: TRBJ2-7
clone_size: .
d_call: TRBD1
v_call: TRBV28
cdr3_aa: CASQKPGTGLYEQYF
cdr3_nt: TGTGCCAGCCAAAAGCCCGGGACAGGCTTATACGAGCAGTACTTC

j_call: TRBJ1-3
clone_size: .
d_call: .
v_call: TRBV28
cdr3_aa: CASSSTISGNTIYF
cdr3_nt: TGTGCCAGCAGTTCGACAATCTCTGGAAACACCATATATTTT

j_call: TRBJ2-2
clone_size: .
d_call: .
v_call: TRBV18
cdr3_aa: CASPPPKRVTGELFF
cdr3_nt: TGTGCCAGCCCACCACCAAAGCGGGTAACCGGGGAGCTGTTTTTT